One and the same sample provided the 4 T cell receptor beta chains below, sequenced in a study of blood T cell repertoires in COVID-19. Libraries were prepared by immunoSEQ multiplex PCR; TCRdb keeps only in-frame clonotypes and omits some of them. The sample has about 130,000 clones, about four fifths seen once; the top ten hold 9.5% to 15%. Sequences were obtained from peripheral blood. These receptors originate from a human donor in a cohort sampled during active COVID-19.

The CDR3 nucleotides read TGTGCCAGCAGTTACACTAGCGGTATTTCCTACAATGAGCAGTTCTTC. Residues: CASSYTSGISYNEQFF. The chain joins TRBV6-5 to TRBJ2-1; TRBD2 aligns across 8 bases. V lost 2 bases, J lost 1 base, and 4 bases stayed unmatched. The CDR3 spans 16 residues. From germline, CDR1 is MNHEY and CDR2 SVGAGI.

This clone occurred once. DNA for the CDR3: TGCGCCAGCAGCTTGGGGGCGGGCCGTGAAAAACTGTTTTTT. This translates into CASSLGAGREKLFF. The chain recombines TRBV5-1 with TRBJ1-4; D gene unclear. This CDR3 has 14 amino acids. The V gene lost 0 bases and the J gene lost 7 bases, with 10 bases spanning the gap. CDR1 is SGHRS, CDR2 YFSETQ, per germline.

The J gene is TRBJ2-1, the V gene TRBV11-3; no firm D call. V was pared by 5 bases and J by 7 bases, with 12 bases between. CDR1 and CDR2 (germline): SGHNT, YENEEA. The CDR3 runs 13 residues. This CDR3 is CASSQRERNEQFF. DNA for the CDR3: TGTGCCAGCAGCCAGCGCGAAAGGAATGAGCAGTTCTTC.

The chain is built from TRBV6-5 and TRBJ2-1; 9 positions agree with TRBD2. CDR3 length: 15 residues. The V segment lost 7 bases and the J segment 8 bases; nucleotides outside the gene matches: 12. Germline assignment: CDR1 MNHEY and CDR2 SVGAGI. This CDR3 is CASKQAGGIDHEQFF. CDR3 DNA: TGTGCCAGCAAGCAAGCGGGGGGAATTGATCATGAGCAGTTCTTC.